A single T cell receptor (beta chain) is shown here with its context. The sample originates from a study of blood T cell repertoires in COVID-19. Method: immunoSEQ multiplex PCR; TCRdb's copy keeps in-frame clones and lacks some. The sample includes 310,000 or so clones, around 80% of them seen just once. The germline CDR1 and CDR2 sequences are SGHAT and FQDESV (reference sequence). The length of the CDR3 is 14 residues. The V segment lost 3 bases and the J segment 0 bases; nucleotides outside the gene matches: 2. The gene calls are TRBV11-1 and TRBJ2-7; 7 bases match TRBD2. The source is a woman aged 45-60 years with acute or convalescent COVID-19. The sequenced sample consisted of peripheral blood. The CDR3 reads CASSFRGGSYEQYF. For the CDR3, the DNA is TGTGCCAGCAGCTTCCGCGGGGGCTCCTACGAGCAGTACTTC.